This T cell receptor beta chain came from a study of blood T cell repertoires in COVID-19. About the research overall: Whether acute or convalescent, the COVID-19 samples came from the United States, Italy and Spain. PBMCs, B-cell-depleted T cells, or T cells provided the cDNA or gDNA that made up the material.

The authors' processing: Reference gene primer amplification gave nucleated cell count estimates. Method: immunoSEQ multiplex PCR; TCRdb's copy keeps in-frame clones and lacks some. V and J calls and clone size are as listed in that table; D and trimming were resolved from the DNA. Of 150,000 to 200,000 clones in the sample, 84% are singletons; the top ten hold 2.6%. The sequenced material came from peripheral blood. The receptor was isolated from a human donor with acute or convalescent COVID-19. The donor label of this sample is uncertain.

The chain's CDR3 is CASSYPGGNEQFF. Here the CDR3 DNA reads TGCGCCAGCAGCTACCCCGGGGGCAATGAGCAGTTCTTC. The V and J genes are TRBV5-1 and TRBJ2-1; tentative D call: TRBD2 (6 bases). Germline V lookup: CDR1 SGHRS, CDR2 YFSETQ. Deletions cut 3 bases from V and 6 bases from J, with 10 bases between. CDR3 size: 13 residues.